This paragraph reports one T cell receptor beta chain. This sample was taken from a study of blood T cell repertoires in COVID-19. On the study more broadly: T cells, B-cell-depleted T cells, or PBMCs provided the cDNA or gDNA that served as material.

Germline lookup yields CDR1 KGHSH and CDR2 LQKENI. Unmatched junction bases numbered 2, after V lost 5 bases and J lost 1 base. The CDR3 sequence is 14 residues long. Profiling relied on immunoSEQ multiplex PCR, and the TCRdb table lists in-frame clones only, not all of them. This table has fewer than 25,000 clones, around 90% appearing once. The rearrangement links TRBV18 to TRBJ2-7; 10 positions agree with TRBD1. This receptor was identified in a human donor in a cohort sampled during active COVID-19. The donor label of this sample is uncertain. The material sequenced was peripheral blood. This CDR3 reads CASSGQGGSYEQYF. CDR3 DNA sequence: TGTGCCAGCTCAGGACAGGGGGGATCCTACGAGCAGTACTTC.